One sample yielded the 27 T cell receptor beta chains listed below, sequenced in a study of T cell repertoires in cytomegalovirus infection. For these receptors, no antigen is known. TCRdb ran MiXCR on the reads and lists one entry per CDR3 protein. There are about 480,000 distinct CDR3 sequences in the sample; 33% occur only once, and roughly 15% lies in the top ten. Specimen: cultured PBMCs, collected from culture after CMV antigen stimulation. The receptor set was obtained from a human donor in good health (CMV status not recorded). Some clones in this sample may be carry-over from other donors' samples.

The rearrangement uses TRBV11-2 and TRBJ2-5; D not resolved. The V end lost 2 bases, the J end lost 7 bases, and 14 bases lay between the germline ends. Germline V lookup: CDR1 SGHAT, CDR2 FQNNGV. The CDR3 is 14 amino acids. The CDR3 loop reads CASSLSLLSGTQYF. DNA of the CDR3: TGTGCCAGCAGCTTATCTTTACTGTCCGGGACCCAGTACTTC.

Concerning this clonotype: One junction end disagrees with the germline gene, perhaps due to a read error. The chain has TRBV7-6 and TRBJ2-1; D gene unclear. The germline CDR1 and CDR2 sequences are SGHVS and FNYEAQ. CDR3 length equals 13 residues. CDR3 region: CASSLVAYDEQFF. The CDR3 DNA is TGTGCCAGCAGCTTAGTGGCCTACGATGAGCAGTTCTTC.

This clonotype showed up just a few times. The J gene is TRBJ2-2, the V gene TRBV2; 11 nucleotides match TRBD2. The germline V gene has CDR1 SNHLY and CDR2 FYNNEI. The CDR3 totals 16 residues. Trimming at V came to 6 bases and at J to 6 bases, leaving 9 bases not matched to a gene. The CDR3 sequence: CASRATSGSFSGELFF. CDR3 DNA: TGTGCCAGCAGAGCTACTAGCGGGAGTTTCTCCGGGGAGCTGTTTTTT. Full variable domain (remainder filled in from reference TRBV2 and TRBJ2-2): EPEVTQTPSHQVTQMGQEVILRCVPISNHLYFYWYRQILGQKVEFLVSFYNNEISEKSEIFDDQFSVERPDGSNFTLKIRSTKLEDSAMYFCASRATSGSFSGELFFGEGSRLTVL.

There are a few counts of this clonotype. This sequence joins TRBV7-2 and TRBJ2-5; 10 bases align to TRBD2. Per the germline V gene, CDR1 is SGHTA and CDR2 is FQGNSA. V was clipped by 6 bases and J by 5 bases; unmatched bases: 9. CDR3 length: 15 residues. The CDR3 is CASSLLAGEFETQYF. CDR3 in DNA: TGTGCCAGCAGTTTGCTAGCGGGAGAATTCGAGACCCAGTACTTC.

This clonotype was seen repeatedly, ten times or more. This chain links TRBV7-2 with TRBJ1-2; the match to TRBD1 covers 8 bases. Germline V gives CDR1 SGHTA, CDR2 FQGNSA. The ends lost 0 bases at V and 5 bases at J; junction bases unmatched: 11. This CDR3 is built from 17 residues. The CDR3, as DNA: TGTGCCAGCAGCTTAGCGGGGACAGGAAGTTTTCGGTATGGCTACACCTTC. As protein: CASSLAGTGSFRYGYTF.

This chain's CDR3 is CASSPSTFEQFF. The CDR3 DNA reads TGTGCCAGCAGTCCGTCGACGTTTGAGCAGTTCTTC. The chain combines TRBV28 with TRBJ2-1; D remains unclear. Trimming removed 5 bases from V and 9 bases from J, with 11 bases in between. The length of the CDR3 is 12 residues. Germline CDR1 MDHEN, CDR2 SYDVKM.

The chain has TRBV4-3 and TRBJ2-1; the match to TRBD2 covers 12 bases. V was clipped by 3 bases and J by 10 bases; unmatched bases: 4. Germline CDR1 reads LGHNA; CDR2 reads YSLEER. The CDR3 length is 14 residues. CDR3 DNA sequence: TGCGCCAGCAGCCACCTCGGGACTAGCGGGGAGCAGTTCTTC. As protein: CASSHLGTSGEQFF.

In its sample, this clonotype was seen a few times. The chain has TRBV28 and TRBJ2-7; D may be TRBD2 (5 bases). V was cut by 6 bases and J by 2 bases, with 8 bases left in between. This CDR3 is built from 12 residues. Germline V lookup: CDR1 MDHEN, CDR2 SYDVKM. CDR3 bases: TGTGCCAGCAGGGGCGGGCCCTACGAGCAGTACTTC. Translation: CASRGGPYEQYF.

The V call is TRBV5-1, the J call TRBJ2-7; TRBD2 aligns across 9 bases. This CDR3 is 15 amino acids long. V was pared by 0 bases and J by 5 bases, with 6 bases of the junction left unmatched. CDR1 SGHRS and CDR2 YFSETQ come from the germline V gene. CDR3 loop: CASSLVLAGRNEQYF. The CDR3 coding sequence is TGCGCCAGCAGCTTGGTCCTAGCGGGAAGGAACGAGCAGTACTTC.

V and J are TRBV12-3 or TRBV12-4 and TRBJ2-3; no definite D call. The CDR3 spans 13 residues. Trimming stripped 7 bases from V and 4 bases from J, with 12 bases between. Here the CDR3 reads CASTLPVADTQYF. CDR3 in DNA: TGTGCCAGCACCCTCCCGGTTGCAGATACGCAGTATTTT.

V and J are TRBV4-1 and TRBJ2-7, with D possibly being TRBD1 (6 bases). The CDR3 runs 15 residues. The V gene's germline CDR1 is MGHRA and CDR2 YSYEKL. The V end lost 0 bases, the J end lost 3 bases, and 12 bases lay between the germline ends. CDR3 protein: CASSQDKQGYYEQYF. DNA for the CDR3: TGCGCCAGCAGCCAAGATAAACAGGGCTACTACGAGCAGTACTTC.

At least ten counts were recorded for this clonotype. The chain recombines TRBV7-3 with TRBJ2-1, with TRBD1 matching 7 bases. J gave up 6 bases and V 5 bases, and 10 bases lay outside the gene matches. Germline assignment: CDR1 SGHTA and CDR2 FQGTGA. This CDR3 has 15 residues. The CDR3 region is CASSQIQGWGNEQFF. CDR3 in DNA: TGTGCCAGCAGCCAAATACAGGGGTGGGGCAATGAGCAGTTCTTC.

The chain is built from TRBV19 and TRBJ1-1; D unclear. Trimming pared 3 bases from V and 4 bases from J, leaving 9 bases between. Germline CDR1 LNHDA, CDR2 SQIVND (reference sequence). The CDR3 runs to 13 residues. DNA of the CDR3: TGTGCCAGTAGTATTGGGGAGGGCACTGAAGCTTTCTTT. This encodes CASSIGEGTEAFF. Filled out from reference TRBV19 and TRBJ1-1, the complete variable domain reads DGGITQSPKYLFRKEGQNVTLSCEQNLNHDAMYWYRQDPGQGLRLIYYSQIVNDFQKGDIAEGYSVSREKKESFPLTVTSAQKNPTAFYLCASSIGEGTEAFFGQGTRLTVV.

The table lists this clonotype with a few counts. This chain joins TRBV12-3 or TRBV12-4 and TRBJ1-5, with 7 bases aligning to TRBD1. The CDR3 sequence is 14 residues long. The V segment lost 5 bases and the J segment 6 bases; nucleotides outside the gene matches: 7. The CDR3 sequence: CASSTGDGAQPQHF. The CDR3 coding sequence is TGTGCCAGCAGTACAGGGGACGGGGCTCAGCCCCAGCATTTT.

In this sample, this clonotype turned up a few times. J is TRBJ1-4 and V is TRBV20-1, with D unresolved. V was trimmed by 3 bases and J by 12 bases, leaving 8 bases between them. This CDR3 contains 10 residues. CDR1 and CDR2 from the germline V gene are DFQATT and SNEGSKA (reference sequence). DNA of the CDR3: TGCAGTGCTAGTGGATCGGAACTGTTTTTT. It is translated as CSASGSELFF.

The table lists this clonotype with a few counts. This chain links TRBV6-1 with TRBJ2-5, with TRBD1 as a possible D gene (6 bases). Germline V gene sequence: CDR1 MNHNS, CDR2 SASEGT. V lost 1 base and J lost 5, with 14 bases in between. The CDR3 extends over 15 amino acids. DNA of the CDR3: TGTGCCAGCAGTGAAGGTTACAGGGTTGAGGAGACCCAGTACTTC. It specifies CASSEGYRVEETQYF.

This clonotype appeared a few times. V and J are TRBV12-3 or TRBV12-4 and TRBJ2-3; D remains unclear. The V end lost 5 bases, the J end lost 11 bases, and 14 bases lay between the germline ends. The CDR3 consists of 12 residues. The CDR3 DNA sequence: TGTGCCAGCAGTCCCGATAGTCGTAAGCAGTATTTT. This encodes CASSPDSRKQYF.

This clonotype has just a few counts. The J gene is TRBJ2-1, the V gene TRBV24-1, with 8 bases lining up with TRBD2. Germline V CDR1 and CDR2: KGHDR, SFDVKD. CDR3 size: 18 residues. The J segment lost 3 bases and the V segment lost 0 bases, leaving 9 bases of the junction unmatched. The CDR3 nucleotides read TGTGCCACCAGTGATTTGCCGACCGGGACTAGAAACTACAATGAGCAGTTCTTC. Its translation: CATSDLPTGTRNYNEQFF.

The CDR3 DNA reads TGTGCCAGCAGCTTAGTAGGACAGGGTGAGGATGAGCAGTTCTTC. It codes for CASSLVGQGEDEQFF. This chain joins TRBV7-2 and TRBJ2-1, with 8 bases identical to TRBD1. CDR3 length: 15 residues. Per the germline V gene, CDR1 is SGHTA and CDR2 is FQGNSA. V lost 1 base to trimming and J lost 8 bases; unmatched junction nucleotides: 7.

This clonotype was counted between two and nine times. In nucleotides, the CDR3 is TGTGCCAGCAGTGAATATCAGGGTTGGGGGGCACAAGAGACCCAGTACTTC. Translation: CASSEYQGWGAQETQYF. V is TRBV25-1 and J is TRBJ2-5; D is tentatively TRBD1 or TRBD2 (6 bases each). With 0 bases removed from V and 2 bases from J, the gap between germline ends came to 16 bases. CDR3 length: 17 residues. Germline V gene lookup returns CDR1 MGHDK and CDR2 SYGVNS.

This clonotype has only a few counts. The rearrangement joins TRBV12-3 or TRBV12-4 to TRBJ2-3, with TRBD2 matching 10 bases. J lost 0 bases, V lost 6 bases, and 6 bases had no gene match. This CDR3 comprises 16 residues. CDR3 amino acids: CASRESSGRSTDTQYF. The CDR3 DNA reads as TGTGCCAGCAGGGAATCTAGCGGGAGAAGCACAGATACGCAGTATTTT.

The chain has TRBV4-3 and TRBJ1-3; possibly TRBD1 for D (5 bases). Germline CDR1 LGHNA, CDR2 YSLEER. Trimming cost V 0 bases and J 4 bases, with 10 bases left between them. The CDR3 extends over 15 amino acids. CDR3 coding DNA: TGCGCCAGCAGCCAAGATCGGGGGTCGGGAAACACCATATATTTT. Its translation is CASSQDRGSGNTIYF.

Concerning this clonotype: A much larger clonotype is one base distant, so this may be a read error. This chain's CDR3 is CASSAGTGATDTQYF. The CDR3 DNA reads TGTGCCAGCAGCGCCGGGACAGGGGCCACAGATACGCAGTATTTT. The gene calls are TRBV7-9 and TRBJ2-3; 10 bases are shared with TRBD1. From germline, CDR1 is SEHNR and CDR2 FQNEAQ (reference sequence). V lost 5 bases to trimming and J lost 2 bases; unmatched junction nucleotides: 4. The CDR3 has 15 residues.

The J gene is TRBJ2-7, the V gene TRBV7-2, with D hard to call. In germline, CDR1 is SGHTA, CDR2 FQGNSA. The V end lost 2 bases, the J end lost 6 bases, and 11 bases lay between the germline ends. This CDR3 is 13 amino acids long. CDR3 protein: CASSLTADSEQYV. DNA of the CDR3: TGTGCCAGCAGCTTAACAGCAGATAGCGAGCAGTACGTC.

The genes are TRBV12-3 or TRBV12-4 and TRBJ1-6, with a possible D match to TRBD1 (6 bases). The length of the CDR3 is 12 residues. The ends were cut back, 3 bases at V and 15 bases at J, with 12 bases in the middle. The CDR3 region has the DNA TGTGCCAGCAGTTTGCAGGGGCGTATCCTCCACTTT. Protein sequence: CASSLQGRILHF.

CDR3: CASSGARGGGNEQYF. The CDR3 bases are TGTGCCAGCAGCGGGGCAAGGGGGGGCGGCAATGAGCAGTACTTC. The chain recombines TRBV5-4 with TRBJ2-1; a possible D gene is TRBD2 (7 bases). The DNA end lines up better with TRBJ2-7; the J call may be wrong. This CDR3 contains 15 residues. Per germline, CDR1 SGHNT and CDR2 YYREEE (reference sequence).

The gene calls are TRBV10-3 and TRBJ1-1; D perhaps matches TRBD1 (5 bases). Trimming took 10 bases from V and 0 from J, leaving 15 bases between them. CDR3 length: 14 residues. Germline V lookup: CDR1 ENHRY, CDR2 SYGVKD. CDR3 nucleotide sequence: TGTGCCACCCGACAGCAGCCAATGAACACTGAAGCTTTCTTT. This codes for CATRQQPMNTEAFF.